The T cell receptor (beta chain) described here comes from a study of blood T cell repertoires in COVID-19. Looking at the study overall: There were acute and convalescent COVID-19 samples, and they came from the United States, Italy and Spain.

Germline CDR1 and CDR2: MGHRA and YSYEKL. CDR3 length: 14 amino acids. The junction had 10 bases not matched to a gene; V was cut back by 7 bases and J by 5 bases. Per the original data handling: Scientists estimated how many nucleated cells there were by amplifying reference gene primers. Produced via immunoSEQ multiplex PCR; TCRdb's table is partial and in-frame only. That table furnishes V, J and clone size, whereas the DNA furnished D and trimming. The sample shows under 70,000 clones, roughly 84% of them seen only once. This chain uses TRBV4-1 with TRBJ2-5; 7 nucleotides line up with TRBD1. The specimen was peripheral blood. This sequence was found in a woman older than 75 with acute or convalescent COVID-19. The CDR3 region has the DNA TGCGCCAGCACCCCAGGGGGTATTCGGGAGACCCAGTACTTC. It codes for CASTPGGIRETQYF.